The entry below gives a single TCR beta chain sequence along with its context. Germline V gene lookup returns CDR1 MNHEY and CDR2 SVGEGT. V gave up 4 bases and J gave up 7 bases; unmatched junction bases: 10. This CDR3 region has 16 residues. Original data processing: Reference gene primer amplification yielded estimated nucleated cell counts. Clones were read by immunoSEQ multiplex PCR, and TCRdb kept only the in-frame ones, dropping some. The V and J calls and the clone size are those of that table, but D and trimming were determined from the DNA. Among about 300,000 clones listed, 80% to 90% were seen once. This sample is part of a study of blood T cell repertoires in COVID-19. About the research overall: Acute and convalescent COVID-19 specimens originated in the United States, Italy and Spain.

The V gene is TRBV6-2 or TRBV6-3, the J gene TRBJ2-1; 10 bases match TRBD2. The TCR sequence derives from a man between 35 and 55 years old with acute or convalescent COVID-19. Input material: peripheral blood. CDR3 in amino acids: CASSWISGGFRNEQFF. Written as DNA, the CDR3 is TGTGCCAGCAGTTGGATTAGCGGGGGGTTTCGTAATGAGCAGTTCTTC.